These T cell receptor beta chains were read from a single sample in a study of cytomegalovirus exposure and HLA in healthy donors. Libraries were prepared by immunoSEQ multiplex PCR; TCRdb keeps only in-frame clonotypes and omits some of them. Among 110,000 to 150,000 clones listed, 85% to 95% were seen once. Sample: PBMCs. Receptors were obtained from a man aged 18-30 years in good health and CMV-seropositive. CDR3s include the opening cysteine and the closing phenylalanine or tryptophan. Fields, in order: clone size, V gene, D gene, J gene, CDR3 DNA, CDR3 protein. The D gene is left open where the match is weak. Clone size, where shown, is once, few, many, or a class for clones that have expanded.

>-|TRBV7-9|-|TRBJ1-1
TGTGCCAGCAGCTCGATGGCTACAGGGGAAGCTTTCTTT
CASSSMATGEAFF
>-|TRBV28|TRBD2|TRBJ2-4
TGTGCCACCCTTCGACGGGGGAGGGACATTCAGTACTTC
CATLRRGRDIQYF
>-|TRBV9|TRBD2|TRBJ2-1
TGTGCCAGCAGCGTCGGGACTAGCGGGATCAATGAGCAGTTCTTC
CASSVGTSGINEQFF
>-|TRBV4-1|TRBD2|TRBJ2-7
TGCGCCAGCAGCCAACTAGCGGGAGGGTGGAGCTCCTACGAGCAGTACTTC
CASSQLAGGWSSYEQYF
>-|TRBV4-1|TRBD1|TRBJ1-2
TGCGCCAGCAGCCAACCGGGACAGGGGAACTATGGCTACACCTTC
CASSQPGQGNYGYTF
>-|TRBV5-1|-|TRBJ2-3
TGCGCCAGCAGCGCGCACGAGGTTACCACAGATACGCAGTATTTT
CASSAHEVTTDTQYF
>-|TRBV5-1|TRBD2|TRBJ2-7
TGCGCCAGCAGCTCGATAGCGGGAGGTTCCTACGAGCAGTACTTC
CASSSIAGGSYEQYF
>-|TRBV6-1|TRBD2|TRBJ2-7
TGTGCCAGCTTGGGGGGGACCTCCTACGAGCAGTACTTC
CASLGGTSYEQYF
>-|TRBV2|-|TRBJ2-1
TGTGCCAGCCTGTCCGGGTACAATGAGCAGTTCTTC
CASLSGYNEQFF
>-|TRBV6-1|TRBD1|TRBJ2-7
TGTGCCAGCAGTTCTGACAGGGGTGGCGAGCAGTACTTC
CASSSDRGGEQYF
>-|TRBV7-6|-|TRBJ2-5
TGTGCCAGCAGCCCTGGGGCCCCGGACCCCCAGTACTTC
CASSPGAPDPQYF
>-|TRBV6-1|-|TRBJ1-4
TGTGCCAGCAGTGGGCAAGATGCAACTAATGAAAAACTGTTTTTT
CASSGQDATNEKLFF
>-|TRBV19|TRBD1|TRBJ1-4
TGTGCCACTGGGGCGTTTAGGGGGCCAACTAATGAAAAACTGTTTTTT
CATGAFRGPTNEKLFF
>-|TRBV5-1|TRBD2|TRBJ2-3
TGCGCCAGCAGCCCCGGGGTAGCGGGAGCTGGACGGGGTACGCAGTATTTT
CASSPGVAGAGRGTQYF
>-|TRBV27|-|TRBJ1-1
TGTGCCACCCGGTCCTTGGAGTCTTTGAACACTGAAGCTTTCTTT
CATRSLESLNTEAFF
>-|TRBV5-4|-|TRBJ1-3
TGTGCCAGCAGCTTGGGCTCGGGAGCCGGAAACACCATATATTTT
CASSLGSGAGNTIYF
>-|TRBV15|TRBD2|TRBJ2-7
TGTGCCACCAGCAGGCCGGGACTAGCCTTATACGAGCAGTACTTC
CATSRPGLALYEQYF
>once|TRBV29-1|-|TRBJ2-3
TGCAGCGTTGACTATCGCGGGAGCACAGATACGCAGTATTTT
CSVDYRGSTDTQYF
>-|TRBV28|TRBD1|TRBJ2-2
TGTGCCAGCAATTCTCCGGGACAGGGAAACACCGGGGAGCTGTTTTTT
CASNSPGQGNTGELFF
>-|TRBV4-1|-|TRBJ2-2
TGCGCCAGCAGCCAAGTAGGAGTCAACACCGGGGAGCTGTTTTTT
CASSQVGVNTGELFF
>-|TRBV18|TRBD2|TRBJ2-2
TGTGCCAGCTCACCCCCCACTAGCGGGACCCTGGTCGGGGAGCTGTTTTTT
CASSPPTSGTLVGELFF
>-|TRBV6-1|TRBD1|TRBJ1-5
TGTGCCAGCAGGTCCCGACAGGGCTTGTGGCAGCCCCAGCATTTT
CASRSRQGLWQPQHF
>-|TRBV27|TRBD2|TRBJ2-1
TGTGCCAGTTCCGGGACTAGTCGGAATGAGCAGTTCTTC
CASSGTSRNEQFF
>-|TRBV5-1|-|TRBJ2-3
TGCGCCAGCAGCTTGGATTCAGGGAATTCTTACACAGATACGCAGTATTTT
CASSLDSGNSYTDTQYF
>-|TRBV7-2|-|TRBJ2-1
TGTGCCAGCAGCTTGCGGCGGCTAACCAATGAGCAGTTCTTC
CASSLRRLTNEQFF
>-|TRBV7-9|TRBD1|TRBJ1-2
TGTGCCAGCAGCCATGCACCCCTGGGACAGGGGGTAGGCTACACCTTC
CASSHAPLGQGVGYTF
>once|TRBV19|-|TRBJ2-5
TGTGCCAGTAGGAAACCGGACCAAGAGACCCAGTACTTC
CASRKPDQETQYF